Included here is one T cell receptor beta chain sequence, with context. This sample is drawn from a study of hypomethylating agent response in myelodysplastic syndrome. Looked up from germline, CDR1 is LNHNV and CDR2 is YYDKDF (reference sequence). Trimming cost V 5 bases and J 4 bases; bases outside gene matches: 10. The CDR3 length is 15 residues. Sequencing used immunoSEQ multiplex PCR; TCRdb keeps in-frame clones, though not all of them. The table includes a few thousand clones, around 90% detected once. The V call is TRBV15, the J call TRBJ2-5, with TRBD2 matching 7 bases. The material sequenced was bone marrow, taken before or after starting hypomethylating agent treatment for myelodysplastic syndrome (not recorded which). This receptor was taken from a human donor with myelodysplastic syndrome. The DNA for the CDR3 is TGTGCCACCAGCGGGTGGCCCGGGGGGACAGAGACCCAGTACTTC. Translating gives CATSGWPGGTETQYF.